The sequence of this T cell receptor (beta chain) was determined in a study of Ad26.COV2.S vaccination and SARS-CoV-2 variants. Findings and caveats of the study: Individuals receiving vaccine had higher spike-specific TCR breadth than placebo recipients did. There was reportedly substantial breadth in spike-specific CD8+ and CD4+ T cell responses after vaccination.

Remarks on this clone: Its antigen is unknown.

Germline V gene sequence: CDR1 KGHDR, CDR2 SFDVKD. The V and J ends lost 4 bases and 8 bases, in that order; junction bases with no gene match: 4. The CDR3 totals 13 residues. Some clones are missing from TCRdb's copy, which holds only in-frame ones; the method was immunoSEQ multiplex PCR. The table shows hundreds of thousands of clones, with less than 90% occurring only once. Treatment indicated: some 20 received Ad26.COV2.S at low or high dose, single or two shots; about five received placebo; per-sample allocation not given. Sampling occurred on day 63 after the first vaccine or placebo injection.

The sequence came from a person aged 18-60 years who received the Ad26.COV2.S COVID-19 vaccine or a placebo. The source material was peripheral blood, sampled in a trial of Ad26.COV2.S vaccine versus placebo. The V and J genes are TRBV24-1 and TRBJ2-1; 7 bases line up with TRBD1. This CDR3 is CATSDYDRDEQFF. DNA for the CDR3: TGTGCCACCAGTGACTATGACAGGGATGAGCAGTTCTTC.